This T cell receptor beta chain was captured in a study of blood T cell repertoires in COVID-19. Across the study: Sample material is recorded as cDNA or gDNA derived from T cells, B-cell-depleted T cells, or PBMCs.

The protocol was immunoSEQ multiplex PCR, while the TCRdb copy is restricted to in-frame clones and leaves out a portion. Of more than 200,000 clones in the sample, over 75% were seen once. With V trimmed by 8 bases and J by 5 bases, 1 base remained unmatched. Germline loops: CDR1 MNHEY, CDR2 SVGAGI. The CDR3 has 12 residues. Sequenced sample: peripheral blood. This rearrangement joins TRBV6-5 to TRBJ2-3; TRBD1 matches at 10 bases. The receptor's source is a man older than 75 with acute or convalescent COVID-19. The CDR3 nucleotides read TGTGCCAGCCGGGACAGGGGAGATACGCAGTATTTT. This gives the protein CASRDRGDTQYF.